This T cell receptor (beta chain) comes out of a study of T cell repertoires in cytomegalovirus infection (dated by TCRdb to about 2019). For the study in its entirety: Donor HLA type was relevant to the analysis, because carriage of CMV infection together with the matching HLA type was indicated by public TCR beta signatures.

From the cysteine through the phenylalanine, the CDR3 covers 15 amino acids. Only the CDR3 DNA stays, 45 bases, in frame from base 1. Based on the germline V gene, the CDR1 and CDR2 sequences are SNHLY and FYNNEI. V is clipped by 7 bases and J by 0 bases, and the sequence between their germline boundaries is 15 bases long. Note on this clonotype: Its binding antigen is unknown. Base qualities were left out, and no much larger clone turns up one base away.

General findings and caveats noted by the study authors: The ex vivo response was dominated by HLA-C-restricted CMV-specific TCR beta clonotypes, and the single most frequent clonotype in two of eight donors was supplied by these HLA-C-restricted clonotypes. Carriers of CMV infection plus the relevant HLA type were discriminated by the cumulative frequency of public TCR beta family members in the study cohort and in an independent approximately 360-donor cohort.

The instrument given in TCRdb is Illumina HiSeq 1500. TCRdb reworked the public reads: Q25 trimming with fastp, MiXCR clone assembly, productive beta chains retained. One record per CDR3 amino acid sequence lists the most common genes and DNA. In all, the sample holds 350,000 to 450,000 distinct CDR3 sequences, and 15% to 20% of those were seen once. The top ten clones comprise 7.5% to 9% of the sample. The V gene is TRBV2 and the J gene is TRBJ2-5, and TRBD1 may be the D gene, going by 5 matching bases. The TCR comes from a human donor in good health (CMV status not recorded). Some clones in this sample may be carry-over from other donors' samples. The source material was PBMCs. The sequenced DNA: TGTGCCAGCAATCCCAGGCGGACACACCAAGAGACCCAGTACTTC. Its product reads: CASNPRRTHQETQYF.